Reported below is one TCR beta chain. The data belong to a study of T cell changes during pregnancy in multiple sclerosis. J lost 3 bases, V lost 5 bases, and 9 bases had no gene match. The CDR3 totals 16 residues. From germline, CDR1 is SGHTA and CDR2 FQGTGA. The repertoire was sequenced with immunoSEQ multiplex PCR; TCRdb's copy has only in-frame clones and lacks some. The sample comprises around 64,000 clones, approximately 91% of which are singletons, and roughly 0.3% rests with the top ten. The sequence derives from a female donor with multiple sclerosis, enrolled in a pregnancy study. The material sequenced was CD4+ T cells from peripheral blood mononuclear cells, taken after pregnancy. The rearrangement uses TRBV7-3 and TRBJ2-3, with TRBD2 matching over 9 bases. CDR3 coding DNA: TGTGCCAGCAGCCCCCGAAGCGGGAGGTTGACAGATACGCAGTATTTT. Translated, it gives CASSPRSGRLTDTQYF.